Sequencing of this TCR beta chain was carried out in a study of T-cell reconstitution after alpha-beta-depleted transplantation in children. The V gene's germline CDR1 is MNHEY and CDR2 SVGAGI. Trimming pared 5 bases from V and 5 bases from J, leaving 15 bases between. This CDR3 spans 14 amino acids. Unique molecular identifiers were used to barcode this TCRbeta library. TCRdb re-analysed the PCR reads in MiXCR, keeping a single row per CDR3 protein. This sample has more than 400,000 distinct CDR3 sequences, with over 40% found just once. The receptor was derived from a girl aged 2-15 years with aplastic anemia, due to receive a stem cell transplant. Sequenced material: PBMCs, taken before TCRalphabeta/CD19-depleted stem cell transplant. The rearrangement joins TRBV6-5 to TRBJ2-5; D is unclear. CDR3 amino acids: CASSPGWAGETQYF. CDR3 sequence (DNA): TGTGCCAGCAGTCCTGGTTGGGCCGGGGAGACCCAGTACTTC.